This TCR beta chain was retrieved from a study of naive and memory T cell subsets. This clonotype has only a few counts. An equimolar mix of two oligonucleotides served as the beta constant-region primer for TRBC1 and TRBC2. Via MiXCR, TCRdb re-called the UMI-ligation and nested PCR reads, giving one row per CDR3 protein. The sample includes about 150,000 distinct CDR3 sequences, about a sixth seen only once; the top ten take roughly 0.14%. Germline assignment: CDR1 DFQATT and CDR2 SNEGSKA (reference sequence). This CDR3 spans 13 amino acids. The ends were cut back, 0 bases at V and 10 bases at J, with 16 bases in the middle.

Sequencing used naive CD4+ T cells from blood. The receptor was isolated from a human donor in good health. This chain uses TRBV20-1 with TRBJ2-7, with a weak D call TRBD1 (6 bases). CDR3 in amino acids: CSARDRQVSRQYF. As DNA, the CDR3 is TGCAGTGCTAGAGATCGACAGGTTAGTCGTCAGTACTTC.